The present T cell receptor (beta chain) was sequenced within a study of cytotoxic CD8 clonotypes in ibrutinib-treated CLL. Study results and limitations: Higher circulating CD8+ T-cell counts strongly accompanied higher baseline clonality, above age-matched healthy donors. Patients with sustained remission and those progressing were sampled at differing times.

Some clones are missing from TCRdb's copy, which holds only in-frame ones; the method was immunoSEQ multiplex PCR. Among nearly 300,000 clones, roughly four fifths were seen once, and the ten largest hold about 5.8%. Notes on this clone: Antigen specificity is unknown.

From germline, CDR1 is SNHLY and CDR2 FYNNEI. The CDR3 has 13 amino acids. Trimming took off 4 bases at V and 7 bases at J, with 10 bases between the two ends. This receptor was identified in a human donor with chronic lymphocytic leukemia. Here the sequenced sample was PBMCs, taken at disease progression, from a patient treated with ibrutinib. The J gene is TRBJ1-4, the V gene TRBV2; no clear D gene. CDR3 loop: CASSVFEGEKLFF. Written as DNA, the CDR3 is TGTGCCAGCAGTGTCTTCGAGGGTGAAAAACTGTTTTTT. The full variable domain, its missing parts supplied by reference TRBV2 and TRBJ1-4, is EPEVTQTPSHQVTQMGQEVILRCVPISNHLYFYWYRQILGQKVEFLVSFYNNEISEKSEIFDDQFSVERPDGSNFTLKIRSTKLEDSAMYFCASSVFEGEKLFFGSGTQLSVL.